This entry is about one T cell receptor beta chain. The data were taken from a study of blood T cell repertoires in COVID-19. Only in-frame clones appear in the TCRdb table, and some are missing; sequencing was by immunoSEQ multiplex PCR. The table includes hundreds of thousands of clones, around 87% detected once. The material sequenced was PBMCs or T cells enriched from blood (not recorded which). The sequence was obtained from a man between 35 and 55 years old in a cohort exposed to, infected with or recovered from COVID-19 (not recorded which).

CDR3 loop: CASSPQGQRNYGYTF. The DNA of the CDR3 is TGTGCCAGCAGCCCCCAGGGGCAGCGTAACTATGGCTACACCTTC. This sequence joins TRBV3-1 (or the pseudogene TRBV3-2) and TRBJ1-2; possibly TRBD1 for D (6 bases). This CDR3 comprises 15 residues. Germline lookup yields CDR1 LGHDT and CDR2 YNNKEL (reference sequence). V lost 4 bases to trimming and J lost 1 base, with 13 bases between them.